The source of this TCR beta chain is a study of identical twins. V shed 7 bases and J shed 3 bases, with 10 bases lying between them. Germline CDR1 is MNHNS and CDR2 is SASEGT. CDR3 length equals 13 residues. Study-wide results and limits: In cord blood, abundant beta clonotypes had fewer insertions; memory showed no trend.

This clonotype was seen only a few times. The antigen is unknown. TCRdb redid the calling of the 5' RACE reads with MiXCR, one entry per CDR3 protein. Counted here are roughly 750,000 distinct CDR3 sequences, about 20% occurring once; the ten biggest clones make up 4% to 4.5%. The sample was also linked to a second study, of T cells expressing NK-cell markers. That source adds: Restriction of sorting to alpha-beta TCR T cells was accomplished in several experiments using an anti-gamma-delta TCR antibody. NKG2C+ dominant clonotypes from over five donors made up about 1.0-8% of CD8+ T cells. It was still unclear whether expanded NKG2C+ T cell clones were HCMV specific.

The V gene is TRBV6-1, the J gene TRBJ2-1; D gene uncertain. The clonotype was recovered from a woman aged 18-29 years in good health. Specimen: PBMCs. The CDR3 here is CASNNRNYNEQFF. The CDR3 region has the DNA TGTGCCAGCAATAACAGAAACTACAATGAGCAGTTCTTC.